The 13 T cell receptor beta chains given below trace back to one sample, sequenced in a study of blood T cell repertoires in COVID-19. Profiled with immunoSEQ multiplex PCR; TCRdb holds only in-frame clones, not every one. The sample contains some 78,000 clones, about 85% of which appear only once. The sequenced sample was peripheral blood. The origin of the receptors is a man aged 60 to 75 with active or convalescent COVID-19.

This clone was picked up many times. The rearrangement uses TRBV19 and TRBJ2-3; 9 bases fit TRBD1. CDR3 length: 13 residues. The J segment lost 1 base and the V segment lost 10 bases, leaving 3 bases of the junction unmatched. CDR1 and CDR2 (germline): LNHDA, SQIVND (reference sequence). DNA for the CDR3: TGTGCCACCCGGACAGGGGGCACAGATACGCAGTATTTT. Its protein product is CATRTGGTDTQYF.

The CDR3 loop reads CASSRVQAGSGAYGYTF. In DNA form, the CDR3 reads TGTGCCAGCAGTAGGGTTCAAGCGGGATCAGGGGCGTATGGCTACACCTTC. This chain uses TRBV3-1 (or the pseudogene TRBV3-2) with TRBJ1-2, with D perhaps matching TRBD1 (6 bases). CDR3 length: 17 residues. The V gene lost 6 bases and the J gene lost 5 bases, with 25 bases spanning the gap. Germline V gives CDR1 LGHDT, CDR2 YNNKEL (reference sequence).

This chain uses TRBV24-1 with TRBJ2-2, with D perhaps matching TRBD2 (5 bases). V lost 9 bases and J lost 2, with 15 bases in between. This CDR3 comprises 15 residues. In germline, CDR1 is KGHDR, CDR2 SFDVKD. CDR3 residues: CATASGGQNTGELFF. For the CDR3, the DNA is TGTGCCACCGCGTCTGGCGGGCAAAACACCGGGGAGCTGTTTTTT.

The J gene is TRBJ2-2, the V gene TRBV7-9; TRBD1 might be the D (6 bases). This CDR3 comprises 16 residues. Germline assignment: CDR1 SEHNR and CDR2 FQNEAQ (reference sequence). V lost 5 bases and J lost 4, with 17 bases in between. CDR3: CASSHREFRGTGELFF. DNA of the CDR3: TGTGCCAGCAGCCACAGGGAGTTCAGGGGCACCGGGGAGCTGTTTTTT.

The chain couples TRBV10-2 to TRBJ2-6, with 12 nucleotides matching TRBD2. Germline CDR1 is WSHSY and CDR2 is SAAADI. This CDR3 has 17 amino acids. V was clipped by 4 bases and J by 2 bases; unmatched bases: 3. The CDR3 here is CASSGLAGVAGANVLTF. The CDR3 DNA is TGCGCCAGCAGTGGACTAGCGGGGGTTGCTGGGGCCAACGTCCTGACTTTC.

V gene TRBV3-1 (or the pseudogene TRBV3-2) combines with J gene TRBJ1-1; D possibly corresponds to TRBD1 (5 bases). V was pared by 3 bases and J by 11 bases, with 10 bases between. In germline, CDR1 is LGHDT, CDR2 YNNKEL (reference sequence). The CDR3 has 11 residues. CDR3 sequence: CASSHAGLAFF. The DNA for the CDR3 is TGTGCCAGCAGCCACGCAGGGTTGGCTTTCTTT.

The chain joins TRBV5-4 to TRBJ1-2; 10 nucleotides match TRBD1. The V and J ends lost 4 bases and 6 bases, in that order; junction bases with no gene match: 6. The CDR3 sequence is 14 residues long. CDR1 is SGHNT, CDR2 YYREEE, per germline (reference sequence). The CDR3 sequence is CASSTRTGGNGYTF. In DNA form, the CDR3 reads TGTGCCAGCAGCACCCGGACAGGGGGTAATGGCTACACCTTC.

This clone has more than one count but fewer than ten. The J gene is TRBJ1-6, the V gene TRBV6-2 or TRBV6-3; no clear D gene. Germline V CDR1 and CDR2: MNHEY, SVGEGT. The CDR3 runs 19 residues. Trimming removed 5 bases at V and 7 bases at J, with 27 bases between. As DNA, the CDR3 is TGTGCCAGCAGTCTCTTTACTCCGACCAGCAGGTCCTCAAATTCACCCCTCCACTTT. Amino acid sequence: CASSLFTPTSRSSNSPLHF.

The chain uses TRBV11-3 and TRBJ2-4; D may be TRBD2 (5 bases). The CDR3 has 16 residues. Per germline, CDR1 SGHNT and CDR2 YENEEA. The V end lost 3 bases, the J end lost 0 bases, and 12 bases lay between the germline ends. Here the CDR3 reads CASSFQLEIAKNIQYF. The CDR3 coding sequence is TGTGCCAGCAGCTTCCAACTAGAGATAGCCAAAAACATTCAGTACTTC.

A remark on this clone: Other DNA sequences in this sample translate to the same CDR3. The chain is built from TRBV6-2 or TRBV6-3 and TRBJ1-5; D remains unclear. CDR1 is MNHEY and CDR2 is SVGEGT in the germline V gene. V lost 2 bases and J lost 4, with 6 bases in between. The CDR3 has 13 residues. DNA for the CDR3: TGTGCCAGCAGTTACCGGGGTAATCAGCCCCAGCATTTT. This codes for CASSYRGNQPQHF.

The J gene is TRBJ1-5, the V gene TRBV7-9; 7 bases agree with TRBD1. This CDR3 region has 15 residues. V was clipped by 1 base and J by 0 bases; unmatched bases: 0. Germline CDR1 and CDR2: SEHNR and FQNEAQ (reference sequence). The CDR3 DNA reads as TGTGCCAGCAGCTTAGACAGGGGTAGCAATCAGCCCCAGCATTTT. This translates into CASSLDRGSNQPQHF.

The gene calls are TRBV10-1 and TRBJ1-1, with 7 bases lining up with TRBD1. This CDR3 comprises 15 residues. Germline CDR1 is WNHNN and CDR2 is SYGVQD (reference sequence). The V segment lost 6 bases and the J segment 1 base; nucleotides outside the gene matches: 8. CDR3 DNA: TGCGCCAGCAGCCCCCAGGGGGAAGGGAACACTGAAGCTTTCTTT. This translates into CASSPQGEGNTEAFF.

The rearrangement joins TRBV2 to TRBJ1-4, with TRBD1 as a possible D gene (6 bases). V lost 5 bases, J lost 8 bases, and 15 bases lay in between. The germline V gene encodes CDR1 SNHLY and CDR2 FYNNEI. The CDR3 has 14 amino acids. CDR3: CASSYQGRREKLFF. The DNA of the CDR3 is TGTGCCAGCAGTTATCAGGGGCGCCGGGAAAAACTGTTTTTT.